Given below is one T cell receptor beta chain in context. Its target antigen remains unknown. Per-base qualities were not stored, and no clone one base away is much larger. TCR CDR3 regions were amplified from genomic DNA by multiplex PCR using the deep immunoSEQ assay. Genomic DNA extracted from each cell subset was distributed evenly over all wells of several immunoSEQ 96-well plates, and each plate served as one replicate. For sorted subsets, each replicate PCR was loaded with about 0.2 ug genomic DNA, equivalent to 30,000 or so T cell genomes. The purified libraries were quantified using a Qubit 3.0 fluorometer, sized with a Bioanalyzer 2100, and then quantified again using the KAPA Library Quantification kit. Every immunoSEQ 96-well plate was sequenced on a dedicated single-read 150-cycle Illumina NextSeq 550 flow cell. In the source study's methods: Because the immunoSEQ output held only junctional sequences and lacked quality scores, the filtering could not match the filtering applied to full-length reads. Sequences were annotated with PyIR, a Python wrapper for IgBLAST v1.9, and V/J genes and CDR3 were assigned using IMGT germline references. Reads were removed for weak V/J assignments (E-value above 1e-6), missing CDR3, stop codons, out-of-frame junctions, or ambiguous translated residues. V3J clonotypes were defined by identical inferred V gene, J gene, and CDR3 amino acid sequence. Percentage overlap between repertoires was calculated by dividing the number of shared unique clonotypes by the size of the smaller repertoire. RTK rarefaction, the Chao1 estimator, and Recon v2.1 estimates of unobserved clonotypes were used to assess repertoire richness. Generation probabilities for all TCRbeta clonotypes obtained by the gDNA method from four donors were computed using OLGA. As stored in TCRdb, this immuneACCESS dataset retains in-frame rearrangements with V and J assigned. A fraction of the clones does not appear; measured against another copy, unresolved V genes explain less than half of the discrepancy, and the remainder lacks a known reason. V, J and clone size are taken as reported in that table, and D and trimming were inferred from the DNA itself. This sample holds approximately 2.4 million clones; approximately 94% were observed only once. Roughly 0.13% of the sample comes from the top ten.

This specimen belongs to a study of shared clonotypes between healthy human individuals (TCRdb year 2020). For context, the study as a whole: Three men and two women, aged 18 to 49 years, made up the cohort. To increase sequencing depth and limit assay-specific biases, TCR repertoire library preparation and sequencing were carried out by different laboratories using diverse techniques. To estimate repertoire size and how much clonotype sharing occurs between individuals, the study deeply sequenced the blood TCR repertoires of five healthy adults. Per donor, leukapheresis produced somewhere between about 0.85 and 9.5 billion PBMCs. For each donor, CD4 naive and CD4 memory were each given three plates, CD8 naive was given two plates, and CD8 memory was given one plate.

From cysteine to phenylalanine, the CDR3 is 16 amino acids long. The DNA shown is the 48-base CDR3, in frame from base 1. Taken from the germline V gene, the CDR1 and CDR2 loops are LGHNA and YNFKEQ. V gives up 3 bases and J gives up 1 base, and the segment between their germline ends measures 10 bases. What the work shows at the level of the full study, not this receptor alone: Rarefaction of sorted-subset datasets indicated incomplete sequencing despite the large sequencing depth. Roughly 5.2% of naive CD4, 3.5% of naive CD8, 2.3% of memory CD4, and about 0.4% of memory CD8 clonotypes were shared across several donors. Compared with non-shared clonotypes, the clonotypes found in all four sorted-subset donors had higher generation probabilities. Because the study included only a small number of donors, the genetic and exposure-history diversity represented was limited. Sampling was restricted to blood, and TCR repertoires in tissue are likely to differ from TCR repertoires in blood. Larger estimated clonotype richness was generally found for naive subsets than for memory subsets. Based on pairwise subsampling, the degree of clonotype sharing among donors was expected to be affected by sequencing depth.

The donors were healthy, HIV-negative adults with no recently reported acute infections or vaccinations. Every donor was a Caucasian adult residing in Nashville, Tennessee, USA. CD4+ T cells were enriched by magnetic negative selection; naive cells were then positively selected on CD45RA, and the negative fraction formed the memory subset. Blood was collected by leukapheresis, and PBMCs were isolated by Ficoll-Histopaque density gradient centrifugation and then cryopreserved in liquid nitrogen vapor phase. Analytical flow cytometry was used to check the purity and quantity of every magnetically sorted T cell population. Genomic DNA was isolated from every sorted fraction and measured by UV absorbance on a Nanodrop 2000c.

This receptor chain uses TRBV4-2 and TRBJ1-6, with the D gene too uncertain to name. The sequenced sample was naive CD4+ T cells sorted from blood. The cell subset or site label for this specimen denotes: CD45RA+ positively selected. The source of this sequence is a man aged 18 to 29 in good health. The CDR3 region: CASSQTTLSYNSPLHF. The sequenced DNA: TGTGCCAGCAGCCAGACGACATTGTCCTATAATTCACCCCTCCACTTT.